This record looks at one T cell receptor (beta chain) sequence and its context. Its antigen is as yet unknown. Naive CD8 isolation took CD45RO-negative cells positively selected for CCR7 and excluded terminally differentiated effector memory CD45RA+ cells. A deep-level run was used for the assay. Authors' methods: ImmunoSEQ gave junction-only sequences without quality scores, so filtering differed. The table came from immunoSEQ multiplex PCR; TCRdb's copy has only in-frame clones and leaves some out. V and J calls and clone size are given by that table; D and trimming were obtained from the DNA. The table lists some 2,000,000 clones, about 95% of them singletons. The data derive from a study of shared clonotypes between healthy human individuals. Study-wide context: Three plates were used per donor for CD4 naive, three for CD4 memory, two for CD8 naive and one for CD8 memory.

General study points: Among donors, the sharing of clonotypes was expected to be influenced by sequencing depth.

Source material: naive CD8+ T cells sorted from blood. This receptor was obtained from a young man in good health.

The CDR3 region has the DNA TGTGCCTGGAGTGTTCAGGGTGTACGGGCGACTGAAGCTTTCTTT. Protein sequence: CAWSVQGVRATEAFF. This sequence joins TRBV30 and TRBJ1-1; D might be TRBD1 (5 bases). Germline V gene lookup returns CDR1 GTSNPN and CDR2 SVGIG (reference sequence). This CDR3 contains 15 residues. V gave up 0 bases and J gave up 5 bases, with 16 bases separating them.